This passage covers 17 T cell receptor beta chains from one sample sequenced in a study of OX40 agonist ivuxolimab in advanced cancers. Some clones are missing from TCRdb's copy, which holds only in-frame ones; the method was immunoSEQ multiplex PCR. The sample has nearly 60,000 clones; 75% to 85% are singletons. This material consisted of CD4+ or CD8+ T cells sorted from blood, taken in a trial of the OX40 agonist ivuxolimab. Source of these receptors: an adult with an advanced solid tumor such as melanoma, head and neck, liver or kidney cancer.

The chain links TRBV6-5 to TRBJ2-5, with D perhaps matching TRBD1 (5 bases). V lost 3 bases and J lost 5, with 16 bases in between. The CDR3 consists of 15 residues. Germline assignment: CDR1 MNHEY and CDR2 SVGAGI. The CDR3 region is CASSYFATGRETQYF. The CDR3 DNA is TGTGCCAGCAGTTATTTCGCTACAGGCCGGGAGACCCAGTACTTC.

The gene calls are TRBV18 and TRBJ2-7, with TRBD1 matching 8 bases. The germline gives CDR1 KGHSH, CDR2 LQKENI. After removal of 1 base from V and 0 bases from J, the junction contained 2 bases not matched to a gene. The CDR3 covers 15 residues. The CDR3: CASSPLGQGSYEQYF. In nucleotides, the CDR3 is TGTGCCAGCTCACCACTAGGACAGGGCTCCTACGAGCAGTACTTC.

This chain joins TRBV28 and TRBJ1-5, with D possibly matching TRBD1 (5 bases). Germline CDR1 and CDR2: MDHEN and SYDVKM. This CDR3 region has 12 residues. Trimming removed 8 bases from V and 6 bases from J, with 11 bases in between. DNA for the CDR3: TGTGCCAGCCGGGGGGGTGGTCAGCCCCAGCATTTT. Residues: CASRGGGQPQHF.

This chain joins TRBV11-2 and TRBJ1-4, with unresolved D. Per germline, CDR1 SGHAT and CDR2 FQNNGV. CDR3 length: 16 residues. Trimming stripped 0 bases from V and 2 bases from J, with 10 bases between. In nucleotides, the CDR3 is TGTGCCAGCAGCTTAGATGACGGGTGGACTAATGAAAAACTGTTTTTT. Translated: CASSLDDGWTNEKLFF.

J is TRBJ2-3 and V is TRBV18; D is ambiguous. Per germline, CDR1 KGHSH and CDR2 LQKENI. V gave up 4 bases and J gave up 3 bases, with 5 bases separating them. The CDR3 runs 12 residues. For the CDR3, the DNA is TGTGCCAGCTCACAAAGTACAGATACGCAGTATTTT. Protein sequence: CASSQSTDTQYF. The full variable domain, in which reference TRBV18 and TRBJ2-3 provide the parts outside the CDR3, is NAGVMQNPRHLVRRRGQEARLRCSPMKGHSHVYWYRQLPEEGLKFMVYLQKENIIDESGMPKERFSAEFPKEGPSILRIQQVVRGDSAAYFCASSQSTDTQYFGPGTRLTVL.

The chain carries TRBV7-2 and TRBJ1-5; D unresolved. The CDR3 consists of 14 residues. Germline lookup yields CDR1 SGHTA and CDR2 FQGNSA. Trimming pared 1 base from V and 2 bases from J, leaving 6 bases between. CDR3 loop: CASSLVGGNQPQHF. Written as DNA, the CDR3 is TGTGCCAGCAGCTTAGTTGGCGGCAATCAGCCCCAGCATTTT.

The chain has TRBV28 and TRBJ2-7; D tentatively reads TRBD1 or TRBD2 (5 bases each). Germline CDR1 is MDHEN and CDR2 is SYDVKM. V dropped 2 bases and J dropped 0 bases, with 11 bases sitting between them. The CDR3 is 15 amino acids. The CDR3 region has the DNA TGTGCCAGCAGTTTACCGGGACGTTACTCCTACGAGCAGTACTTC. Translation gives CASSLPGRYSYEQYF.

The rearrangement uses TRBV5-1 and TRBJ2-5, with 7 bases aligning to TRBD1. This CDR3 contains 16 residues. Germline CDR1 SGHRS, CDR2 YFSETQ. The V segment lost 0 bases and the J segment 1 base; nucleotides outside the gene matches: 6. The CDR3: CASSLAGTAGQETQYF. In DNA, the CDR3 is TGCGCCAGCAGCTTGGCCGGGACAGCCGGCCAAGAGACCCAGTACTTC.

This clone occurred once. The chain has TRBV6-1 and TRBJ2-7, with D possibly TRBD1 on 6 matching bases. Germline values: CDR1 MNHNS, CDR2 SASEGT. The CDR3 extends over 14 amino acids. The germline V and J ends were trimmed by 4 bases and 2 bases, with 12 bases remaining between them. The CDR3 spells CASSAGTRTYEQYF. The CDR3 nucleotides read TGTGCCAGCAGTGCGGGGACACGGACCTACGAGCAGTACTTC.

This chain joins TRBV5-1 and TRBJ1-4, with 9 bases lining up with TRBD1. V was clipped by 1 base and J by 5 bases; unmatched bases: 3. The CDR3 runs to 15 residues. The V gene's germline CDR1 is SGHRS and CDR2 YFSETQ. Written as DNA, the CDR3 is TGCGCCAGCAGCTTGAACGGACAGGGGAATGAAAAACTGTTTTTT. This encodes CASSLNGQGNEKLFF.

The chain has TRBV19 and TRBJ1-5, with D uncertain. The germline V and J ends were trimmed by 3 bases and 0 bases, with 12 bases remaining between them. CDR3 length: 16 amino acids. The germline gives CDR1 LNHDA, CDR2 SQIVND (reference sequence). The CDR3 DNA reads TGTGCCAGTAGTATGCGGCCACGAGCTAGCAATCAGCCCCAGCATTTT. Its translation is CASSMRPRASNQPQHF.

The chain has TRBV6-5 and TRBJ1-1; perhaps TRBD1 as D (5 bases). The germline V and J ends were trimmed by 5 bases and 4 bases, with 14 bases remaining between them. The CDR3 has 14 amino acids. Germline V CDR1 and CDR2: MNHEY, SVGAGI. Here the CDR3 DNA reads TGTGCCAGCAGTCTGCGACAGACAGTCACTGAAGCTTTCTTT. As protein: CASSLRQTVTEAFF.

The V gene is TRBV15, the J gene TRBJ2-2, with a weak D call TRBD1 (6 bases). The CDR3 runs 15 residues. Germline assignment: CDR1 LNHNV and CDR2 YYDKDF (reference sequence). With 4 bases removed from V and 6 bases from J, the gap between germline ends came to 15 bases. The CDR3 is CATSKRYRAPGELFF. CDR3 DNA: TGTGCCACCAGCAAACGTTACAGGGCCCCCGGGGAGCTGTTTTTT.

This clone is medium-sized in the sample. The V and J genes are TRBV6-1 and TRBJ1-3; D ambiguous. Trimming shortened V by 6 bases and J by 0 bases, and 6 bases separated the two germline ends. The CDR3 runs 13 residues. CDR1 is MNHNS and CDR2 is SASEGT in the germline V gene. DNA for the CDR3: TGTGCCAGCAGGGAAAACTCTGGAAACACCATATATTTT. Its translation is CASRENSGNTIYF.

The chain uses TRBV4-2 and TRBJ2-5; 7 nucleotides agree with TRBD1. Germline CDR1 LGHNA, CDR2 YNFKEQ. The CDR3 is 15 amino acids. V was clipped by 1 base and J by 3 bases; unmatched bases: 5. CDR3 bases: TGTGCCAGCAGCCAAGTTTCAGGGGGTGAAGAGACCCAGTACTTC. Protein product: CASSQVSGGEETQYF.

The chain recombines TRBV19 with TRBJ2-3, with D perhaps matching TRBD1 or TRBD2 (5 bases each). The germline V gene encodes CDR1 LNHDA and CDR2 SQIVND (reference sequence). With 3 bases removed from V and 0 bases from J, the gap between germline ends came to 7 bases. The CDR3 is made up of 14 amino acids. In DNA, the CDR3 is TGTGCCAGTAGTATCGGGGACAGCACAGATACGCAGTATTTT. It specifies CASSIGDSTDTQYF.

The CDR3 protein is CASSEGTRGPTGELFF. CDR3 coding DNA: TGCGCCAGCAGCGAGGGGACAAGGGGACCGACCGGGGAGCTGTTTTTT. The J gene is TRBJ2-2, the V gene TRBV5-1, with D perhaps matching TRBD1 (6 bases). V dropped 4 bases and J dropped 5 bases, with 18 bases sitting between them. Per germline, CDR1 SGHRS and CDR2 YFSETQ. The CDR3 sequence is 16 residues long.